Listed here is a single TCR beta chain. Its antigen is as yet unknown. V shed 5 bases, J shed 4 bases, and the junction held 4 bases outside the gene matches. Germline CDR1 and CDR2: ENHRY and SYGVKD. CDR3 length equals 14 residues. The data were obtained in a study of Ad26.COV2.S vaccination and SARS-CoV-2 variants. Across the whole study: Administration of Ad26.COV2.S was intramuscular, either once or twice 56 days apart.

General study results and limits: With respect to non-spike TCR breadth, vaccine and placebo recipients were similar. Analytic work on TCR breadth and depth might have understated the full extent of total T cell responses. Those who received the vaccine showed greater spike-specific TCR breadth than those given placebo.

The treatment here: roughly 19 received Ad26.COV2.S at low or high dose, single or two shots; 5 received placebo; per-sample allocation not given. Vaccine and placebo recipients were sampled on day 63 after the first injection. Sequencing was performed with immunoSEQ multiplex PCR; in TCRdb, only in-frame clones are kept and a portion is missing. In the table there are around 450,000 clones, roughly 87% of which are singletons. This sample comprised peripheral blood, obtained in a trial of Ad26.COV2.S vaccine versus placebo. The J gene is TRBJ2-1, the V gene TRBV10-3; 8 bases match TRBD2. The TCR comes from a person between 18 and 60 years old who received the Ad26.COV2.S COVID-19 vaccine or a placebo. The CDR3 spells CAISRAGAYNEQFF. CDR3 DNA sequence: TGTGCCATCAGTAGAGCGGGAGCTTACAATGAGCAGTTCTTC.